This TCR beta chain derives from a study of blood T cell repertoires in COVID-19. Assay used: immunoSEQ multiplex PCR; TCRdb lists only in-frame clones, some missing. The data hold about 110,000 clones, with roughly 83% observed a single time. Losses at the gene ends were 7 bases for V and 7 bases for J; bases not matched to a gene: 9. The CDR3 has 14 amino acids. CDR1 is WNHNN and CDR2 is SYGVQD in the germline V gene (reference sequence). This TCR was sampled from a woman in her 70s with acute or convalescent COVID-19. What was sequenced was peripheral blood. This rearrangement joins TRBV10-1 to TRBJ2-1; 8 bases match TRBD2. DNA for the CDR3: TGCGCCAGCACCCCGGGACTAGGGAGGAATGAGCAGTTCTTC. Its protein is CASTPGLGRNEQFF.